The 15 T cell receptor beta chains listed next were all sequenced from one sample in a study of T cell responses to AZD1222 COVID-19 vaccine. Clones were read by immunoSEQ multiplex PCR, and TCRdb kept only the in-frame ones, dropping some. Of over 65,000 clones listed, roughly 89% are singletons. Sequenced material: peripheral blood, taken 28 days after the second AZD1222 dose. The receptors originated from an adult who received the AZD1222 COVID-19 vaccine.

The chain links TRBV19 to TRBJ1-5, with TRBD1 identical over 7 bases. The CDR3 is 15 amino acids. The germline V gene encodes CDR1 LNHDA and CDR2 SQIVND (reference sequence). The ends lost 2 bases at V and 7 bases at J; junction bases unmatched: 8. The chain's CDR3 is CASSIPDRVKQPQHF. CDR3 sequence (DNA): TGTGCCAGTAGTATACCCGACAGGGTCAAACAGCCCCAGCATTTT. Filled out from reference TRBV19 and TRBJ1-5, the complete variable domain reads DGGITQSPKYLFRKEGQNVTLSCEQNLNHDAMYWYRQDPGQGLRLIYYSQIVNDFQKGDIAEGYSVSREKKESFPLTVTSAQKNPTAFYLCASSIPDRVKQPQHFGDGTRLSIL.

This chain uses TRBV10-2 with TRBJ1-6; D perhaps matches TRBD1 (6 bases). Germline CDR1 is WSHSY and CDR2 is SAAADI. This CDR3 is 14 amino acids long. With 3 bases removed from V and 7 bases from J, the gap between germline ends came to 10 bases. CDR3 amino acids: CASSDWGLNSPLHF. The CDR3 coding sequence is TGCGCCAGCAGTGATTGGGGGCTAAATTCACCCCTCCACTTT.

This clone was observed a single time. The V call is TRBV11-3, the J call TRBJ2-2; a possible D gene is TRBD2 (5 bases). Germline V CDR1 and CDR2: SGHNT, YENEEA. The CDR3 totals 14 residues. Between the trimmed V and J ends, which lost 6 bases and 2 bases, there was a span of 10 bases. The CDR3 loop reads CASREGVNTGELFF. CDR3 nucleotide sequence: TGTGCCAGCAGAGAGGGTGTAAACACCGGGGAGCTGTTTTTT.

The V gene is TRBV6-4, the J gene TRBJ2-6; no clear D gene. Germline V gene lookup returns CDR1 MRHNA and CDR2 SNTAGT. The CDR3 sequence is 17 residues long. V lost 7 bases, J lost 1 base, and 17 bases lay in between. The CDR3 DNA follows: TGTGCCAGCACCATCATTCCACAAGGGTCTGGGGCCAACGTCCTGACTTTC. This codes for CASTIIPQGSGANVLTF.

This clone was observed a single time. V gene TRBV12-3 or TRBV12-4 combines with J gene TRBJ2-1, with no clear D. This CDR3 contains 13 residues. Trimming pared 8 bases from V and 6 bases from J, leaving 14 bases between. In DNA form, the CDR3 reads TGTGCCAGCTCTTATGGCCCCAGCAATGAGCAGTTCTTC. Its translation is CASSYGPSNEQFF.

CDR3 loop: CASSLAQGGNTEAFF. DNA of the CDR3: TGTGCCAGCAGCTTAGCCCAGGGGGGGAACACTGAAGCTTTCTTT. This rearrangement joins TRBV7-9 to TRBJ1-1; 7 nucleotides line up with TRBD1. The CDR3 spans 15 residues. V shed 0 bases, J shed 1 base, and the junction held 2 bases outside the gene matches. Germline V gives CDR1 SEHNR, CDR2 FQNEAQ (reference sequence).

The chain couples TRBV12-1 to TRBJ1-1; the tabulated D call, TRBD1, remains unverified against the DNA. TRBV12-1 is flagged as a pseudogene. The CDR3 has 16 residues. For the CDR3, the DNA is TGTGCCAGCAGGGAGGGACAGGGAGAGTGGTACACTGAAGCTTTCTTT. This encodes CASREGQGEWYTEAFF.

The chain is built from TRBV5-6 and TRBJ2-2; 9 bases align to TRBD1. Germline CDR1 and CDR2: SGHDT and YYEEEE. The CDR3 sequence is 15 residues long. V lost 4 bases to trimming and J lost 5 bases; unmatched junction nucleotides: 6. CDR3: CASSRRDRVTGELFF. CDR3 in DNA: TGTGCCAGCAGCAGACGGGACAGGGTAACCGGGGAGCTGTTTTTT.

The V call is TRBV28, the J call TRBJ1-1, with D possibly TRBD1 on 5 matching bases. The CDR3 covers 15 residues. The germline CDR1 and CDR2 sequences are MDHEN and SYDVKM. V dropped 3 bases and J dropped 0 bases, with 11 bases sitting between them. The CDR3 region is CASSLGGLMNTEAFF. The CDR3 bases are TGTGCCAGCAGTTTGGGGGGACTGATGAACACTGAAGCTTTCTTT.

This clone was counted once. This chain uses TRBV7-3 with TRBJ2-2; D gene unclear. CDR3 length equals 14 residues. V lost 0 bases, J lost 3 bases, and 5 bases lay in between. The V gene's germline CDR1 is SGHTA and CDR2 FQGTGA. Here the CDR3 DNA reads TGTGCCAGCAGCTTAACAGGGTACACCGGGGAGCTGTTTTTT. Translating it yields CASSLTGYTGELFF.

The genes are TRBV18 and TRBJ2-7, with D maybe TRBD1 (7 bases). The CDR3 is made up of 15 amino acids. Trimming pared 3 bases from V and 2 bases from J, leaving 14 bases between. CDR1 and CDR2 (germline): KGHSH, LQKENI. The CDR3 DNA reads as TGTGCCAGCTCACCCGACAGGGACTTCACCTACGAGCAGTACTTC. This codes for CASSPDRDFTYEQYF.

V and J are TRBV5-6 and TRBJ2-1, with unresolved D. The CDR3 length is 14 residues. The germline V gene has CDR1 SGHDT and CDR2 YYEEEE. V was shortened by 6 bases and J by 9 bases, with 19 bases between the two germline ends. The CDR3 coding sequence is TGTGCCAGCACGGAACGAGGCAGATATCTTGAGCAGTTCTTC. Its protein product is CASTERGRYLEQFF. The variable domain in full, with the rest retrieved from reference TRBV5-6 and TRBJ2-1, is DAGVTQSPTHLIKTRGQQVTLRCSPKSGHDTVSWYQQALGQGPQFIFQYYEEEERQRGNFPDRFSGHQFPNYSSELNVNALLLGDSALYLCASTERGRYLEQFFGPGTRLTVL.

The chain couples TRBV7-9 to TRBJ2-4, with TRBD1 identical over 9 bases. The CDR3 loop spans 15 amino acids. With V trimmed by 5 bases and J by 4 bases, 6 bases remained unmatched. CDR1 is SEHNR, CDR2 FQNEAQ, per germline (reference sequence). The CDR3, as DNA: TGTGCCAGCAGCCCGCGGGACAGGGCGAAAAACATTCAGTACTTC. This gives the protein CASSPRDRAKNIQYF.

The chain has TRBV7-9 and TRBJ2-1; D not resolved. V lost 8 bases to trimming and J lost 0 bases, with 14 bases between them. The CDR3 is 15 amino acids. The germline CDR1 and CDR2 sequences are SEHNR and FQNEAQ (reference sequence). The chain's CDR3 is CASSKGIFSYNEQFF. The CDR3, as DNA: TGTGCCAGCTCCAAGGGCATCTTCTCCTACAATGAGCAGTTCTTC.

The rearrangement joins TRBV5-1 to TRBJ2-1; 7 positions match TRBD2. The CDR3 is 15 amino acids. Losses at the gene ends were 3 bases for V and 5 bases for J; bases not matched to a gene: 8. The germline V gene has CDR1 SGHRS and CDR2 YFSETQ. The CDR3 sequence: CASSSGTTINNEQFF. CDR3 in DNA: TGCGCCAGCAGCTCCGGGACTACCATTAACAATGAGCAGTTCTTC. Supplemented by reference TRBV5-1 and TRBJ2-1, the full variable domain reads KAGVTQTPRYLIKTRGQQVTLSCSPISGHRSVSWYQQTPGQGLQFLFEYFSETQRNKGNFPGRFSGRQFSNSRSEMNVSTLELGDSALYLCASSSGTTINNEQFFGPGTRLTVL.